The next 15 T cell receptor beta chains were all read from a single sample in a study of T cell responses to AZD1222 COVID-19 vaccine. Measured with immunoSEQ multiplex PCR; TCRdb has only the in-frame clones, and not every one. The sample consists of 200,000 to 250,000 clones, around 94% of them appearing once. The material was peripheral blood, obtained 28 days after the second dose of the MenACWY control vaccine. The receptor source for this set is an adult who received the MenACWY meningococcal vaccine as a control.

J is TRBJ2-7 and V is TRBV30; D assignment may be TRBD1 or TRBD2 (6 bases each). The length of the CDR3 is 13 residues. Germline V gives CDR1 GTSNPN, CDR2 SVGIG (reference sequence). Trimming cost V 4 bases and J 1 base, with 11 bases left between them. The CDR3 DNA is TGTGCCTGGAAGGGGGGAGGATCCTACGAGCAGTACTTC. This codes for CAWKGGGSYEQYF.

The V call is TRBV30, the J call TRBJ1-2; tentatively, D is TRBD1 (5 bases). The CDR3 covers 14 residues. V lost 5 bases and J 6 bases, leaving 19 bases between the germline ends. Germline V gene lookup returns CDR1 GTSNPN and CDR2 SVGIG (reference sequence). CDR3 nucleotides: TGTGCCTGGGATCCGGGCGGTGGGGCCGATGGCTACACCTTC. This encodes CAWDPGGGADGYTF.

The rearrangement links TRBV7-9 to TRBJ2-2, with TRBD1 as a possible D gene (6 bases). Trimming pared 1 base from V and 6 bases from J, leaving 15 bases between. Per the germline V gene, CDR1 is SEHNR and CDR2 is FQNEAQ (reference sequence). There are 16 residues in the CDR3. CDR3 coding DNA: TGTGCCAGCAGCTTAGTAACAGGGAAGCCACCCGGGGAGCTGTTTTTT. This gives the protein CASSLVTGKPPGELFF.

This chain joins TRBV29-1 and TRBJ2-3, with 7 positions matching TRBD2. V shed 2 bases and J 8 bases; nucleotides not matched to a gene: 13. This CDR3 contains 15 residues. The V gene's germline CDR1 is SQVTM and CDR2 ANQGSEA. CDR3 amino acids: CSVELPSGWGGTQYF. Here the CDR3 DNA reads TGCAGCGTTGAATTGCCTAGCGGATGGGGGGGTACGCAGTATTTT.

This clone is a singleton in its sample. This chain joins TRBV19 and TRBJ2-5; D is undetermined. The V gene's germline CDR1 is LNHDA and CDR2 SQIVND (reference sequence). The CDR3 runs 11 residues. V dropped 5 bases and J dropped 1 base, with 2 bases sitting between them. As DNA, the CDR3 is TGTGCCAGTAGTGGCCAAGAGACCCAGTACTTC. This codes for CASSGQETQYF. The variable domain in full, completed from reference TRBV19 and TRBJ2-5, reads DGGITQSPKYLFRKEGQNVTLSCEQNLNHDAMYWYRQDPGQGLRLIYYSQIVNDFQKGDIAEGYSVSREKKESFPLTVTSAQKNPTAFYLCASSGQETQYFGPGTRLLVL.

The chain links TRBV28 to TRBJ1-2, with D hard to call. Trimming removed 6 bases from V and 4 bases from J, with 18 bases in between. Germline assignment: CDR1 MDHEN and CDR2 SYDVKM. This CDR3 contains 15 residues. This CDR3 is CASSLPPPGTYGYTF. For the CDR3, the DNA is TGTGCCAGCAGCCTCCCCCCCCCGGGAACCTATGGCTACACCTTC.

The chain couples TRBV5-4 to TRBJ2-1; 14 nucleotides agree with TRBD2. Trimming cost V 0 bases and J 8 bases; bases outside gene matches: 4. The germline gives CDR1 SGHNT, CDR2 YYREEE (reference sequence). CDR3 length: 16 amino acids. CDR3 bases: TGTGCCAGCAGCTTGGATGGACTAGCGGGAGGATATGAGCAGTTCTTC. Translating gives CASSLDGLAGGYEQFF.

This sequence joins TRBV7-9 and TRBJ1-2, with D possibly being TRBD1 (6 bases). V was pared by 1 base and J by 8 bases, with 14 bases between. The CDR3 runs 14 residues. Germline V gene lookup returns CDR1 SEHNR and CDR2 FQNEAQ (reference sequence). CDR3 sequence reads: CASSLEYGGRGYTF. In DNA, the CDR3 is TGTGCCAGCAGCTTAGAGTATGGGGGCCGAGGCTACACCTTC.

Turning to this clone: Other DNA sequences in this sample translate to the same CDR3. The V gene is TRBV30, the J gene TRBJ1-2, with D hard to call. CDR1 GTSNPN and CDR2 SVGIG come from the germline V gene (reference sequence). V lost 1 base and J lost 8, with 11 bases in between. The CDR3 contains 12 residues. The CDR3 loop reads CAWSGTLGGYTF. The CDR3 coding sequence is TGTGCCTGGAGTGGGACGTTGGGGGGCTACACCTTC.

V and J are TRBV9 and TRBJ2-3, with TRBD2 matching 9 bases. Germline CDR1 SGDLS, CDR2 YYNGEE. The CDR3 sequence is 15 residues long. Losses at the gene ends were 4 bases for V and 2 bases for J; bases not matched to a gene: 5. The CDR3: CASSLPGLATDTQYF. The CDR3 nucleotides are TGTGCCAGCAGCTTACCGGGACTAGCCACAGATACGCAGTATTTT.

The chain links TRBV9 to TRBJ2-1; 7 bases align to TRBD2. Looked up from germline, CDR1 is SGDLS and CDR2 is YYNGEE. This CDR3 contains 16 residues. The J segment lost 5 bases and the V segment lost 0 bases, leaving 8 bases of the junction unmatched. The CDR3 sequence: CASSVGAAGAHNEQFF. CDR3 nucleotide sequence: TGTGCCAGCAGCGTAGGGGCGGCGGGAGCCCACAATGAGCAGTTCTTC.

The J gene is TRBJ2-7, the V gene TRBV24-1; 9 positions match TRBD1. Germline values: CDR1 KGHDR, CDR2 SFDVKD. The CDR3 has 16 amino acids. After removal of 2 bases from V and 6 bases from J, the junction contained 10 bases not matched to a gene. The chain's CDR3 is CATSDSNRGPSAEQYF. The CDR3 DNA reads as TGTGCCACCAGTGATTCAAACAGGGGGCCATCGGCCGAGCAGTACTTC.

This clone was observed a handful of times. The V gene is TRBV27, the J gene TRBJ1-1; D remains unclear. V lost 0 bases and J 12 bases, leaving 11 bases between the germline ends. Germline loops: CDR1 MNHEY, CDR2 SMNVEV (reference sequence). The CDR3 contains 12 residues. CDR3 sequence (DNA): TGTGCCAGCAGTTTATCGCTGGGGATGACTTTCTTT. It codes for CASSLSLGMTFF.

The J gene is TRBJ1-1, the V gene TRBV5-4, with 8 bases aligning to TRBD1. This CDR3 region has 17 residues. The V segment lost 4 bases and the J segment 0 bases; nucleotides outside the gene matches: 11. Germline V gives CDR1 SGHNT, CDR2 YYREEE (reference sequence). CDR3 nucleotide sequence: TGTGCCAGCAGCCCCGGGCAGGGGGCTCCGATGAACACTGAAGCTTTCTTT. Protein sequence: CASSPGQGAPMNTEAFF. The variable domain in full, with the rest retrieved from reference TRBV5-4 and TRBJ1-1, is ETGVTQSPTHLIKTRGQQVTLRCSSQSGHNTVSWYQQALGQGPQFIFQYYREEENGRGNFPPRFSGLQFPNYSSELNVNALELDDSALYLCASSPGQGAPMNTEAFFGQGTRLTVV.

The chain carries TRBV12-3 or TRBV12-4 and TRBJ1-6; possible D gene TRBD1, 6 bases. Trimming took off 6 bases at V and 5 bases at J, with 8 bases between the two ends. The CDR3 runs to 13 residues. The DNA for the CDR3 is TGTGCCAGCAGCCGACAGGATAATTCACCCCTCCACTTT. Encoded protein: CASSRQDNSPLHF.